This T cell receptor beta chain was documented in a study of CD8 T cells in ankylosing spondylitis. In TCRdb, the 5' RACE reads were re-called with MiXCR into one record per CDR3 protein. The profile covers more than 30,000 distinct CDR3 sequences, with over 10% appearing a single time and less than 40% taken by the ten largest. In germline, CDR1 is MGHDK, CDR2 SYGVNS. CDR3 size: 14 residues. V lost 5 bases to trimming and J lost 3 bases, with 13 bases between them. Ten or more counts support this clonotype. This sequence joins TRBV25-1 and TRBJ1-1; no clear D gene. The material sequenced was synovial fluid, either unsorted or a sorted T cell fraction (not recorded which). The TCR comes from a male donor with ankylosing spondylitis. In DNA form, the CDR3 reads TGTGCCAGCAGTACCGGGGATTCCGACACTGAAGCTTTCTTT. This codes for CASSTGDSDTEAFF.